The 8 T cell receptor beta chains presented below share a single source sample, sequenced in a study of early T cells in non-severe SARS-CoV-2 infection. TCRdb processed the 5' RACE reads anew with MiXCR; each CDR3 protein has one entry. Among about 38,000 distinct CDR3 sequences listed, less than 8% were seen once. Specimen: whole blood, collected at baseline. These receptors came from an adult who was a healthcare worker with PCR-confirmed SARS-CoV-2 infection or an uninfected control (not recorded which).

This clonotype was seen only a few times. This rearrangement joins TRBV19 to TRBJ2-6, with TRBD1 as a possible D gene (5 bases). Germline V CDR1 and CDR2: LNHDA, SQIVND (reference sequence). The CDR3 consists of 17 residues. Trimming shortened V by 3 bases and J by 3 bases, and 15 bases separated the two germline ends. CDR3 in DNA: TGTGCCAGTAGTATTTCTTCCCAGGGCGGTGGGGCCAACGTCCTGACTTTC. Its protein product is CASSISSQGGGANVLTF.

The chain links TRBV2 to TRBJ2-1, with 8 bases aligning to TRBD2. Germline-derived CDR1 and CDR2 are SNHLY and FYNNEI. This CDR3 has 15 amino acids. Trimming cost V 8 bases and J 2 bases; bases outside gene matches: 8. CDR3 in amino acids: CASCISGTTYNEQFF. Here the CDR3 DNA reads TGTGCCAGCTGTATTAGCGGGACCACCTACAATGAGCAGTTCTTC.

This clonotype was recorded a few times. The gene calls are TRBV5-1 and TRBJ2-7, with D uncertain. The CDR3 spans 13 residues. Per germline, CDR1 SGHRS and CDR2 YFSETQ. V was clipped by 4 bases and J by 4 bases, with 12 bases between them. The CDR3 region has the DNA TGCGCCAGCAGCATAGGACCTGGATACGAGCAGTACTTC. This sequence encodes CASSIGPGYEQYF.

This sequence joins TRBV7-2 and TRBJ1-1; unclear D gene. This CDR3 is built from 12 residues. V was trimmed by 6 bases and J by 11 bases, leaving 16 bases between them. Per germline, CDR1 SGHTA and CDR2 FQGNSA. CDR3 sequence reads: CASRLTGSYAFF. CDR3 DNA sequence: TGTGCCAGCAGACTAACCGGGAGTTACGCTTTCTTT.

This clonotype was picked up a small number of times. The chain couples TRBV6-2 or TRBV6-3 to TRBJ1-1; perhaps TRBD1 as D (5 bases). This CDR3 comprises 13 residues. Trimming took off 8 bases at V and 8 bases at J, with 18 bases between the two ends. Germline CDR1 and CDR2: MNHEY and SVGEGT. CDR3 sequence: CASLPEPRTEAFF. The CDR3 region has the DNA TGTGCCAGCCTACCCGAACCTAGGACAGAAGCTTTCTTT.

This clonotype has just a few counts. The chain employs TRBV5-5 and TRBJ1-2, with 9 bases that match TRBD1. CDR1 is SGHKS, CDR2 YYEKEE, per germline (reference sequence). The ends lost 7 bases at V and 4 bases at J; junction bases unmatched: 14. The CDR3 spans 16 residues. CDR3 sequence: CASWPRLGQGLYGYTF. The DNA of the CDR3 is TGTGCCAGCTGGCCCCGTCTTGGACAGGGGCTCTATGGCTACACCTTC.

This chain links TRBV5-4 with TRBJ1-1; tentative D call: TRBD1 (5 bases). The germline V gene has CDR1 SGHNT and CDR2 YYREEE (reference sequence). The CDR3 is 14 amino acids. The germline V and J ends were trimmed by 0 bases and 6 bases, with 12 bases remaining between them. The CDR3 sequence is CASSLAQGGAEAFF. DNA for the CDR3: TGTGCCAGCAGCTTGGCCCAGGGTGGGGCTGAAGCTTTCTTT.

The chain is built from TRBV19 and TRBJ1-2; tentative D call: TRBD1 (6 bases). V was clipped by 3 bases and J by 5 bases, with 16 bases between them. Germline CDR1 reads LNHDA; CDR2 reads SQIVND (reference sequence). The CDR3 spans 15 residues. CDR3: CASSIYLGAQYGYTF. CDR3 coding DNA: TGTGCCAGTAGTATCTATCTGGGGGCGCAGTATGGCTACACCTTC.